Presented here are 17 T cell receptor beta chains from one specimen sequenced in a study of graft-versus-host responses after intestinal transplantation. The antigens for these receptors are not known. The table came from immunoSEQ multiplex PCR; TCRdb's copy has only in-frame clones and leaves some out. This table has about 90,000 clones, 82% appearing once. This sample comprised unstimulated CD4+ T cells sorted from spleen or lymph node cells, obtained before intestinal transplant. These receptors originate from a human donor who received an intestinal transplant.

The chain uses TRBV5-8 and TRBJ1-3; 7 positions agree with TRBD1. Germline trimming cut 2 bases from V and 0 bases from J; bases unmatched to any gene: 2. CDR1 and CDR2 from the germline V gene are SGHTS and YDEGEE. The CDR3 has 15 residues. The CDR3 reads CASSLRTGSGNTIYF. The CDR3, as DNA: TGTGCCAGCAGCTTAAGGACAGGCTCTGGAAACACCATATATTTT.

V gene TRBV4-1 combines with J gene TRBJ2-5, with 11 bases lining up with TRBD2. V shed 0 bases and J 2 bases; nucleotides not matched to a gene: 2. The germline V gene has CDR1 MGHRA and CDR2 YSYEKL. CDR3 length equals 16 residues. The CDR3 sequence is CASSQDLAGGQETQYF. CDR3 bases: TGCGCCAGCAGCCAAGACCTAGCGGGGGGACAAGAGACCCAGTACTTC.

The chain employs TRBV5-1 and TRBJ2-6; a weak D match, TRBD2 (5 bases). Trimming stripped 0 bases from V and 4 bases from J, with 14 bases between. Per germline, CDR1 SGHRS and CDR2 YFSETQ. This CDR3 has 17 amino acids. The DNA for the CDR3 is TGCGCCAGCAGCTTGGGTGTGAGGGCCTCAGGGGCCAACGTCCTGACTTTC. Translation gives CASSLGVRASGANVLTF.

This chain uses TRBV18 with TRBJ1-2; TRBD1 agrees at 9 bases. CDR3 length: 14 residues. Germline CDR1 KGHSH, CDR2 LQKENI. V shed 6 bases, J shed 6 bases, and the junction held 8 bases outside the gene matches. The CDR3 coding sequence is TGTGCCAGCTCTCCGGGACAGGGACAGAATGGCTACACCTTC. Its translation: CASSPGQGQNGYTF.

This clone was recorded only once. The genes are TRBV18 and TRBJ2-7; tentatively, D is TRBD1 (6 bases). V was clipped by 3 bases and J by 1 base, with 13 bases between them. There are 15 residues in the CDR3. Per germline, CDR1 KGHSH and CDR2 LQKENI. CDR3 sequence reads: CASSPAGQGSYEQYF. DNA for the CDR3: TGTGCCAGCTCACCGGCCGGGCAGGGGTCCTACGAGCAGTACTTC.

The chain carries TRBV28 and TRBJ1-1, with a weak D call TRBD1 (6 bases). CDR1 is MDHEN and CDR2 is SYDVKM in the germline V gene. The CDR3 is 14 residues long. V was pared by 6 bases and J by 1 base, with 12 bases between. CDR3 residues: CASRPDRSNTEAFF. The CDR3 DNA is TGTGCCAGCAGGCCCGACAGGTCGAACACTGAAGCTTTCTTT.

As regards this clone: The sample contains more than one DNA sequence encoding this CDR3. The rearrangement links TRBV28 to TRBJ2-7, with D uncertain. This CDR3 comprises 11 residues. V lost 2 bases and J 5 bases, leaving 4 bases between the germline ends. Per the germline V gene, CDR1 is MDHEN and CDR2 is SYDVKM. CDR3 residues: CASSLLHEQYF. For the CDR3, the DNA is TGTGCCAGCAGTTTACTACACGAGCAGTACTTC.

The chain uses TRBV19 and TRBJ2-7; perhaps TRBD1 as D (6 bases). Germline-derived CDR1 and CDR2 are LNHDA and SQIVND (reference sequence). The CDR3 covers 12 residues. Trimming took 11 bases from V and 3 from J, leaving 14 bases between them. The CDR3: CAVRDKFYEQYF. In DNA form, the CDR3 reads TGTGCCGTCCGGGACAAGTTCTACGAGCAGTACTTC. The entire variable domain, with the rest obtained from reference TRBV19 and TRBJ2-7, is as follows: DGGITQSPKYLFRKEGQNVTLSCEQNLNHDAMYWYRQDPGQGLRLIYYSQIVNDFQKGDIAEGYSVSREKKESFPLTVTSAQKNPTAFYLCAVRDKFYEQYFGPGTRLTVT.

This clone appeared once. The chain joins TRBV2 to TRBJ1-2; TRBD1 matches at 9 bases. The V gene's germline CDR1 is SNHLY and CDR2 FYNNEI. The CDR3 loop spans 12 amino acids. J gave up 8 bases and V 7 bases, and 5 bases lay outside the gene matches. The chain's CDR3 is CASTTTGGGYTF. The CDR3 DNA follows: TGTGCCAGCACCACGACAGGGGGGGGCTACACCTTC.

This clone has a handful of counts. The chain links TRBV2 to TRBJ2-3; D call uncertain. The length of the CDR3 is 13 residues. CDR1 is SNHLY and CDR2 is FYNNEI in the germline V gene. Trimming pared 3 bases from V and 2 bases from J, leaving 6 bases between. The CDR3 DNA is TGTGCCAGCAGTGATCAGGTCACAGATACGCAGTATTTT. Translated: CASSDQVTDTQYF.

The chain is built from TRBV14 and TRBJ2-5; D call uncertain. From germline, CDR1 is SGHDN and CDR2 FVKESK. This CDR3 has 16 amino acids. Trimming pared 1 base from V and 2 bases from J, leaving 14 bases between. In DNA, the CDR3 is TGTGCCAGCAGCCAAGGAGCTAGGCGAGTTCAAGAGACCCAGTACTTC. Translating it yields CASSQGARRVQETQYF.

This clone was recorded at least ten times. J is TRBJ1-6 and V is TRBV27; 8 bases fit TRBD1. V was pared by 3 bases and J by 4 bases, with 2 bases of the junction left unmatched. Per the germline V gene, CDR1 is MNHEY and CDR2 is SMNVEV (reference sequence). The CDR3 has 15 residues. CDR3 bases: TGTGCCAGCAGTTTGGGGGACAGGTATAATTCACCCCTCCACTTT. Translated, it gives CASSLGDRYNSPLHF.

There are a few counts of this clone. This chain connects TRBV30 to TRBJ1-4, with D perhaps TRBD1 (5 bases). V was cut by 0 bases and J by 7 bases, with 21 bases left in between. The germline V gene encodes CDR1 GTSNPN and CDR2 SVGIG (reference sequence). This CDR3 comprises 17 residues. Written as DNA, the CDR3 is TGTGCCTGGAGTGTACCGGGACGTCCATCCGGGGGTGAAAAACTGTTTTTT. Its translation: CAWSVPGRPSGGEKLFF.

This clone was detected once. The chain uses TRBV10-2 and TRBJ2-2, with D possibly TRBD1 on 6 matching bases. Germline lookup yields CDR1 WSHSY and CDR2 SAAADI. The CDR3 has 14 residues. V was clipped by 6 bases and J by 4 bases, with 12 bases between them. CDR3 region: CASRGRGGTGELFF. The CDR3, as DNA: TGCGCCAGCAGGGGCAGGGGTGGCACCGGGGAGCTGTTTTTT.

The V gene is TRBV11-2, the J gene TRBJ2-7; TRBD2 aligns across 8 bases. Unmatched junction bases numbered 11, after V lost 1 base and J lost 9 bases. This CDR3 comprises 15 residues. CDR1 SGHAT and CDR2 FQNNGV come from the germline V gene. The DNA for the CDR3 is TGTGCCAGCAGCTTAGTCGGGATCCTAGCGGGCGCGCAGTACTTC. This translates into CASSLVGILAGAQYF.

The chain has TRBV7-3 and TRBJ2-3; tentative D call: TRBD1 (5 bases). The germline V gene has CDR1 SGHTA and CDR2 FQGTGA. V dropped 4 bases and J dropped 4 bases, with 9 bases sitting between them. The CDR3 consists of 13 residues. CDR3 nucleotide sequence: TGTGCCAGCAGCTATGCAGGGCCAGATACGCAGTATTTT. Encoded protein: CASSYAGPDTQYF.

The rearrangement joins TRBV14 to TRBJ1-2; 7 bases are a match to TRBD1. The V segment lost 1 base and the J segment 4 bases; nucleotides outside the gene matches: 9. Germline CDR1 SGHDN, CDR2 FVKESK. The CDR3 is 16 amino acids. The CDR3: CASSQVRDSPSYGYTF. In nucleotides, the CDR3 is TGTGCCAGCAGCCAAGTCCGGGACAGTCCTTCCTATGGCTACACCTTC.